The sequence of this T cell receptor (beta chain) was determined in a study of blood T cells in healthy people across ages. The second PCR ran roughly 6 to 12 cycles with a sample-barcoded 5' primer and J-beta primers. TCRdb ran MiXCR on the 5' RACE reads and lists one entry per CDR3 protein. The sample includes over 700,000 distinct CDR3 sequences, more than 20% of them seen just once. The CDR3 is 13 amino acids. Germline CDR1 is SQVTM and CDR2 is ANQGSEA. This sample was shared with a second study, whose subject was T cells of mothers and their children.

The specimen was blood. The clonotype was recovered from a boy between 10 and 17 years old in good health. This chain joins TRBV29-1 and TRBJ2-1, with D possibly matching TRBD2 (6 bases). The J call is uncertain, as TRBJ2-7 better fits the DNA end. CDR3: CSVVSGGTYEQYF. The CDR3 region has the DNA TGCAGCGTGGTATCCGGGGGTACCTACGAGCAGTACTTC.